This is a list of T cell receptor beta chains from one sample in a study of CD8 T cells in ankylosing spondylitis. A single record per CDR3 protein comes from TCRdb applying MiXCR to the 5' RACE reads. The table includes about 420,000 distinct CDR3 sequences, about a fifth detected once. Specimen: blood, either unsorted or a sorted T cell fraction (not recorded which). These receptors originate from a male donor with ankylosing spondylitis. The CDR3 runs from the conserved cysteine through the conserved F or W. D genes are given only for firm matches. Clone size is given for some rows only: seen once, a few or many times, or a class if the clone is expanded.

CDR3nt	CDR3aa	v_gene	j_gene	abundance	d_gene
TGTGCCAGCTGTAGACTAGCTGGAGATACGCAGTATTTT	CASCRLAGDTQYF	TRBV6-6	TRBJ2-3	once	TRBD2
TGTGCCAGCAGTTACTCTTCAGTGAACTCCGGGGAGCTGTTTTTT	CASSYSSVNSGELFF	TRBV6-5	TRBJ2-2	once	-
TGTGCCAGCAGCCTCAGCGGGAGACAGCCCAGCGAGCAGTTCTTC	CASSLSGRQPSEQFF	TRBV11-2	TRBJ2-1	-	TRBD2
TGTGCCAGTAGTAAACTAGCGGTCGGGAGTGAGACCCAGTACTTC	CASSKLAVGSETQYF	TRBV19	TRBJ2-5	-	TRBD2
TGTGCCAGCAGTGAATTGGACGCGACCGAGCAGTTCTTC	CASSELDATEQFF	TRBV25-1	TRBJ2-1	few	-
TGTGCCAGCAGCTTCGGCCTGAACTATGGCTACACCTTC	CASSFGLNYGYTF	TRBV7-8	TRBJ1-2	few	-
TGTGCCAGCAGTGAAGAACAGAGCTCCTACAATGAGCAGTTCTTC	CASSEEQSSYNEQFF	TRBV2	TRBJ2-1	-	-
TGTGCCAGCAGCTTAGGGCACCAAGCAACAGATACGCAGTATTTT	CASSLGHQATDTQYF	TRBV11-3	TRBJ2-3	-	-
TGCAGTGCCGCGGACCTAGAAAAAACCTACGAGCAGTACTTC	CSAADLEKTYEQYF	TRBV20-1	TRBJ2-7	few	-
TGTGCCAGCAGGAAGGGATTGGGCATTCCCAATCAGCCCCAGCATTTT	CASRKGLGIPNQPQHF	TRBV27	TRBJ1-5	-	-
TGCGCCAGCAGCGGGGCTCTGTCGGAGACCCAGTACTTC	CASSGALSETQYF	TRBV5-1	TRBJ2-5	-	-
TGTGCCAGCAGTGAATCGACTAGCGGAGAGCAGTACTTC	CASSESTSGEQYF	TRBV25-1	TRBJ2-7	few	TRBD2
TGTGCCAGCAGCGCAGACAGGGGGCAATGGAATGAGCAGTTCTTC	CASSADRGQWNEQFF	TRBV2	TRBJ2-1	-	TRBD1
TGCAGTGCCCGCCGGGACAGGAGAGCCGGTCGCGATCAGCCCCAGCATTTT	CSARRDRRAGRDQPQHF	TRBV20-1	TRBJ1-5	-	TRBD1
TGTGCCAGCAGTCCAAGACAGGGAGGGAACTATGGCTACACCTTC	CASSPRQGGNYGYTF	TRBV27	TRBJ1-2	-	TRBD1
TGTGCCAGCAGTTTTTTTGGGGAGCTGTTTTTT	CASSFFGELFF	TRBV12-3/TRBV12-4	TRBJ2-2	few	-
TGTGCCAGCAGTTACTACTCCGCGACTAGCGGGAGGTTAATTGGCACCGGGGAGCTGTTTTTT	CASSYYSATSGRLIGTGELFF	TRBV6-2/TRBV6-3	TRBJ2-2	-	TRBD2
TGTGCCAGCAGTGCCCTCAGCGCACGCTCCTACAATGAGCAGTTCTTC	CASSALSARSYNEQFF	TRBV28	TRBJ2-1	-	-
TGCGCCAGCAGGATTAGCGGGACCTACAATGAGCAGTTCTTC	CASRISGTYNEQFF	TRBV5-1	TRBJ2-1	-	TRBD2
TGTGCCAGCAGCTTTAGGTATACGCAGTATTTT	CASSFRYTQYF	TRBV7-2	TRBJ2-3	-	-
TGCAGTGCTAGGAGGACAGTCCGCACAGATACGCAGTATTTT	CSARRTVRTDTQYF	TRBV20-1	TRBJ2-3	-	-
TGTGCCAGCACCCCCCCTGGGGCCAACGTCCTGACTTTC	CASTPPGANVLTF	TRBV3-1	TRBJ2-6	few	-
TGCAGTGCGCCCCCCCCGTTGGGCACAGATACGCAGTATTTT	CSAPPPLGTDTQYF	TRBV20-1	TRBJ2-3	medium-sized	-